Shown below are 32 T cell receptor beta chains from a single sample sequenced in a study of naive and memory T cell subsets. These receptors' antigens are unknown. Regarding the study as a whole: A few larger clonotypes appeared in naive repertoires, especially CD8, possibly memory cells re-expressing CD45RA.

The beta constant-region primer was an equimolar mix of two oligonucleotides covering TRBC1 and TRBC2. Four rounds of PCR amplified the ligated cDNA using nested alpha and beta constant-region primers plus SP2. TCRdb re-called the UMI-ligation and nested PCR reads through MiXCR, storing one row per CDR3 protein. This sample has 120,000 to 150,000 distinct CDR3 sequences, with approximately 22% found just once. Sequenced sample: naive CD4+ T cells from blood. The receptor set was obtained from a human donor in good health.

This sequence joins TRBV20-1 and TRBJ1-4, with a possible D match to TRBD1 (5 bases). The germline V gene has CDR1 DFQATT and CDR2 SNEGSKA (reference sequence). Trimming shortened V by 0 bases and J by 9 bases, and 14 bases separated the two germline ends. The CDR3 is made up of 14 amino acids. The chain's CDR3 is CSAREGVGMKKLFF. The CDR3 DNA reads TGCAGTGCTAGAGAAGGGGTAGGCATGAAAAAACTGTTTTTT.

The chain couples TRBV6-1 to TRBJ1-5, with unresolved D. Trimming took off 8 bases at V and 0 bases at J, with 11 bases between the two ends. CDR1 is MNHNS and CDR2 is SASEGT in the germline V gene. The CDR3 length is 14 residues. The CDR3 loop reads CASRSTVSNQPQHF. In nucleotides, the CDR3 is TGTGCCAGCCGCAGCACCGTTAGCAATCAGCCCCAGCATTTT.

The chain is built from TRBV20-1 and TRBJ2-7; D may be TRBD1 or TRBD2 (5 bases each). V was shortened by 1 base and J by 6 bases, with 22 bases between the two germline ends. The CDR3 loop spans 16 amino acids. The germline V gene encodes CDR1 DFQATT and CDR2 SNEGSKA (reference sequence). The CDR3 nucleotides are TGCAGTGCTAGAGGGACTTCGGGATCGACGGGGCTCGAGCAGTACTTC. Protein sequence: CSARGTSGSTGLEQYF.

CDR3 coding DNA: TGCGCCAGCAGCCAAGGGCTAGCGTTGGGAGAGACCCAGTACTTC. The encoded protein is CASSQGLALGETQYF. The chain joins TRBV4-3 to TRBJ2-5; tentatively, D is TRBD2 (6 bases). Trimming cost V 1 base and J 4 bases, with 13 bases left between them. The CDR3 is 15 amino acids. CDR1 is LGHNA and CDR2 is YSLEER in the germline V gene.

In its sample, this clonotype was seen a few times. This rearrangement joins TRBV7-2 to TRBJ2-1, with 7 positions matching TRBD2. Germline CDR1 reads SGHTA; CDR2 reads FQGNSA. The CDR3 loop spans 16 amino acids. Trimming took 2 bases from V and 0 from J; bases not matched to a gene: 4. The CDR3 region is CASSLRRGSSYNEQFF. The CDR3 nucleotides read TGTGCCAGCAGCTTAAGGCGGGGGAGCTCCTACAATGAGCAGTTCTTC.

There are a few counts of this clonotype. The chain recombines TRBV7-9 with TRBJ2-7; 13 nucleotides align to TRBD2. The CDR3 consists of 19 residues. V trimming: 5 bases; J trimming: 1 base; junction bases outside the gene matches: 14. Per the germline V gene, CDR1 is SEHNR and CDR2 is FQNEAQ (reference sequence). CDR3 nucleotides: TGTGCCAGCAGCAAAGTAATTGGACTAGCGGGAGTCGAGTCCTACGAGCAGTACTTC. It encodes CASSKVIGLAGVESYEQYF. The entire variable domain, with the rest obtained from reference TRBV7-9 and TRBJ2-7, is as follows: DTGVSQNPRHKITKRGQNVTFRCDPISEHNRLYWYRQTLGQGPEFLTYFQNEAQLEKSRLLSDRFSAERPKGSFSTLEIQRTEQGDSAMYLCASSKVIGLAGVESYEQYFGPGTRLTVT.

The V gene is TRBV28, the J gene TRBJ2-1; 11 nucleotides match TRBD2. V was pared by 5 bases and J by 4 bases, with 7 bases of the junction left unmatched. This CDR3 is built from 16 residues. CDR1 and CDR2 (germline): MDHEN, SYDVKM. The CDR3 DNA follows: TGTGCCAGCAGTCGTATGGGACTAGCGGAATACAATGAGCAGTTCTTC. The encoded protein is CASSRMGLAEYNEQFF.

This clonotype was detected only a few times. J is TRBJ2-1 and V is TRBV5-1, with D unclear. The germline V gene has CDR1 SGHRS and CDR2 YFSETQ. Trimming pared 4 bases from V and 12 bases from J, leaving 14 bases between. The CDR3 is 12 residues long. CDR3: CASSRPPEGQFF. DNA for the CDR3: TGCGCCAGCAGCCGACCCCCCGAAGGGCAGTTCTTC.

This clonotype is a singleton in its sample. This chain connects TRBV18 to TRBJ1-3; D is unresolved. CDR3 length: 15 residues. CDR1 and CDR2 from the germline V gene are KGHSH and LQKENI. V gave up 1 base and J gave up 1 base, with 8 bases separating them. The CDR3 DNA is TGTGCCAGCTCACCACTCCCGGAGTCTGGAAACACCATATATTTT. It specifies CASSPLPESGNTIYF.

This rearrangement joins TRBV6-5 to TRBJ2-1; 9 nucleotides agree with TRBD2. V shed 0 bases and J 0 bases; nucleotides not matched to a gene: 6. The CDR3 length is 18 residues. CDR1 and CDR2 (germline): MNHEY, SVGAGI. Here the CDR3 reads CASSYSLAGSSSYNEQFF. For the CDR3, the DNA is TGTGCCAGCAGTTACTCTCTAGCGGGATCGAGCTCCTACAATGAGCAGTTCTTC.

The chain links TRBV5-1 to TRBJ2-2, with 8 bases identical to TRBD2. This CDR3 contains 15 residues. After removal of 4 bases from V and 6 bases from J, the junction contained 8 bases not matched to a gene. Germline values: CDR1 SGHRS, CDR2 YFSETQ. CDR3 loop: CASSPKREIAGELFF. The CDR3, as DNA: TGCGCCAGCAGCCCTAAGCGGGAGATCGCCGGGGAGCTGTTTTTT.

The rearrangement joins TRBV5-4 to TRBJ2-3, with 10 bases fitting TRBD2. Germline CDR1 SGHNT, CDR2 YYREEE (reference sequence). The J segment lost 3 bases and the V segment lost 6 bases, leaving 7 bases of the junction unmatched. The length of the CDR3 is 15 residues. The CDR3 region has the DNA TGTGCCAGCAACTGGAAGCGGGAGGGAACAGATACGCAGTATTTT. It translates to CASNWKREGTDTQYF.

The sample holds one count of this clonotype. The V and J genes are TRBV25-1 and TRBJ2-5; the D gene is possibly TRBD1 (6 bases). The germline gives CDR1 MGHDK, CDR2 SYGVNS. Deletions cut 4 bases from V and 4 bases from J, with 22 bases between. The CDR3 consists of 17 residues. The CDR3 nucleotides read TGTGCCAGCAGTGGAACAAGGAGCGGAAGGGGGTCAGAGACCCAGTACTTC. Translation: CASSGTRSGRGSETQYF.

The chain combines TRBV13 with TRBJ2-6, with 8 bases fitting TRBD1. Germline V CDR1 and CDR2: PRHDT, FYEKMQ (reference sequence). J was trimmed by 0 bases and V by 6 bases; bases with no gene match: 10. This CDR3 comprises 18 residues. The CDR3 loop is CASRQDRDYFSGANVLTF. CDR3 nucleotide sequence: TGTGCCAGCAGACAGGACAGGGATTACTTCTCTGGGGCCAACGTCCTGACTTTC. The complete variable domain, with remaining parts taken from reference TRBV13 and TRBJ2-6, reads AAGVIQSPRHLIKEKRETATLKCYPIPRHDTVYWYQQGPGQDPQFLISFYEKMQSDKGSIPDRFSAQQFSDYHSELNMSSLELGDSALYFCASRQDRDYFSGANVLTFGAGSRLTVL.

This clonotype showed up many times. This rearrangement joins TRBV29-1 to TRBJ2-7; the D call may be TRBD1 or TRBD2 (5 bases each). Germline CDR1 and CDR2: SQVTM and ANQGSEA. Deletions cut 4 bases from V and 7 bases from J, with 20 bases between. The CDR3 runs 14 residues. The CDR3 protein is CSVALRQRMGEQYF. The CDR3 DNA sequence: TGCAGCGTTGCTTTGCGACAGCGGATGGGGGAGCAGTACTTC.

This chain connects TRBV6-1 to TRBJ2-4; TRBD1 matches 9 bases. CDR1 and CDR2 (germline): MNHNS, SASEGT. V lost 6 bases to trimming and J lost 0 bases; unmatched junction nucleotides: 3. This CDR3 has 15 residues. The CDR3 region has the DNA TGTGCCAGCAGCGGACAGGGGCTAGCCAAAAACATTCAGTACTTC. Translation gives CASSGQGLAKNIQYF.

This clonotype was counted many times. This chain joins TRBV20-1 and TRBJ1-5, with unresolved D. CDR1 and CDR2 from the germline V gene are DFQATT and SNEGSKA (reference sequence). Trimming removed 0 bases from V and 3 bases from J, with 3 bases in between. The CDR3 has 12 residues. The CDR3 sequence is CSARESNQPQHF. The DNA of the CDR3 is TGCAGTGCTAGAGAATCCAATCAGCCCCAGCATTTT.

There are a few counts of this clonotype. This CDR3 reads CSASRILAGVSYNEQFF. As DNA, the CDR3 is TGCAGTGCTAGCCGCATACTAGCGGGAGTTTCCTACAATGAGCAGTTCTTC. The V call is TRBV20-1, the J call TRBJ2-1; the match to TRBD2 covers 11 bases. Per germline, CDR1 DFQATT and CDR2 SNEGSKA (reference sequence). The CDR3 sequence is 17 residues long. Losses at the gene ends were 3 bases for V and 1 base for J; bases not matched to a gene: 8.

V and J are TRBV6-2 or TRBV6-3 and TRBJ1-6; D ambiguous. This CDR3 region has 13 residues. Deletions cut 8 bases from V and 9 bases from J, with 14 bases between. Germline V gene lookup returns CDR1 MNHEY and CDR2 SVGEGT. The CDR3 nucleotides are TGTGCCAGCTCCTGGAAGGAGTTTTCACCCCTCCACTTT. Residues: CASSWKEFSPLHF.

There are many counts of this clonotype. The chain employs TRBV28 and TRBJ2-7; no firm D call. The V gene's germline CDR1 is MDHEN and CDR2 SYDVKM. The CDR3 sequence is 11 residues long. V was trimmed by 4 bases and J by 2 bases, leaving 3 bases between them. The CDR3 region has the DNA TGTGCCAGCAGTTCCCCCTACGAGCAGTACTTC. It specifies CASSSPYEQYF.

This clonotype was recorded many times. The chain employs TRBV5-1 and TRBJ2-1; possibly TRBD2 for D (5 bases). CDR1 is SGHRS, CDR2 YFSETQ, per germline. V was clipped by 3 bases and J by 3 bases, with 13 bases between them. This CDR3 spans 15 amino acids. The CDR3 DNA sequence: TGCGCCAGCAGCTGGAGGCCAAGCAGCTACAATGAGCAGTTCTTC. Its translation is CASSWRPSSYNEQFF.

This rearrangement joins TRBV7-8 to TRBJ2-7; TRBD2 aligns across 8 bases. Germline CDR1 is SGHVS and CDR2 is FQNEAQ. J was trimmed by 2 bases and V by 2 bases; bases with no gene match: 5. This CDR3 is built from 15 residues. CDR3 sequence (DNA): TGTGCCAGCAGCTTATGGACTAGCACTACCTACGAGCAGTACTTC. Its translation is CASSLWTSTTYEQYF.

This clonotype occurred a few times. The V gene is TRBV7-9, the J gene TRBJ1-3; D remains ambiguous. V lost 5 bases to trimming and J lost 2 bases, with 7 bases between them. Germline CDR1 SEHNR, CDR2 FQNEAQ (reference sequence). The CDR3 runs 13 residues. DNA of the CDR3: TGTGCCAGCAGCACAGACGCTGGAAACACCATATATTTT. Its protein is CASSTDAGNTIYF.

The chain couples TRBV12-3 or TRBV12-4 to TRBJ2-5; a possible D gene is TRBD2 (6 bases). Deletions cut 10 bases from V and 4 bases from J, with 19 bases between. The CDR3 sequence is 14 residues long. The CDR3: CATSLGGSIETQYF. The DNA for the CDR3 is TGTGCCACCTCTCTCGGGGGATCAATAGAGACCCAGTACTTC.

The sample holds a few counts of this clonotype. One junction end disagrees with the germline gene, perhaps due to a read error. The chain carries TRBV29-1 and TRBJ2-3; perhaps TRBD2 as D (5 bases). The germline CDR1 and CDR2 sequences are SQVTM and ANQGSEA. The CDR3 spans 10 residues. In DNA form, the CDR3 reads TGCAGCGCCGGAGGTCGTCCTAGGGATTTT. It codes for CSAGGRPRDF.

This clonotype occurred a few times. The V and J genes are TRBV20-1 and TRBJ2-4; weak D call: TRBD2 (5 bases). Trimming removed 0 bases from V and 1 base from J, with 10 bases in between. Germline V CDR1 and CDR2: DFQATT, SNEGSKA (reference sequence). The CDR3 has 15 amino acids. Here the CDR3 DNA reads TGCAGTGCTAGAGATCGGGGTTCGGCCAAAAACATTCAGTACTTC. Protein: CSARDRGSAKNIQYF.

This clonotype was found a few times. This chain connects TRBV12-3 or TRBV12-4 to TRBJ2-6; 7 bases line up with TRBD1. The CDR3 contains 17 residues. V lost 4 bases, J lost 0 bases, and 6 bases stayed unmatched. Written as DNA, the CDR3 is TGTGCCAGCAGTTCGGGGACAGTATACTCTGGGGCCAACGTCCTGACTTTC. It is translated as CASSSGTVYSGANVLTF.

In its sample, this clonotype was seen a few times. This rearrangement joins TRBV12-5 to TRBJ1-1; D is perhaps TRBD1 (5 bases). The length of the CDR3 is 12 residues. With 1 base removed from V and 11 bases from J, the gap between germline ends came to 11 bases. Germline V gives CDR1 LGHNT, CDR2 FRNRAP. CDR3 protein: CASGLGGFRAFF. The DNA of the CDR3 is TGTGCTAGTGGTTTGGGGGGGTTTAGGGCTTTCTTT.

The chain's CDR3 is CASNPNSGANVLTF. The DNA for the CDR3 is TGTGCCAGCAATCCGAATTCTGGGGCCAACGTCCTGACTTTC. This sequence joins TRBV2 and TRBJ2-6; D call uncertain. This CDR3 contains 14 residues. V lost 7 bases to trimming and J lost 1 base, with 8 bases between them. Germline V gene data show CDR1 as SNHLY and CDR2 as FYNNEI. Full variable domain (missing parts from reference TRBV2 and TRBJ2-6): EPEVTQTPSHQVTQMGQEVILRCVPISNHLYFYWYRQILGQKVEFLVSFYNNEISEKSEIFDDQFSVERPDGSNFTLKIRSTKLEDSAMYFCASNPNSGANVLTFGAGSRLTVL.

Comments on this clonotype: At one of its ends the junction is not consistent with the germline gene, which may arise from a read error. The rearrangement joins TRBV2 to TRBJ2-2; D perhaps matches TRBD1 (6 bases). The germline V gene encodes CDR1 SNHLY and CDR2 FYNNEI. The length of the CDR3 is 14 residues. CDR3 loop: CVSTTGSNTGELFF. For the CDR3, the DNA is TGTGTCAGCACGACAGGTTCGAACACCGGGGAGCTGTTTTTT.

Regarding this clonotype: Since no conserved phenylalanine or tryptophan closes the CDR3, a read error is the likely cause. The V call is TRBV7-2, the J call TRBJ2-7; D unclear. Looked up from germline, CDR1 is SGHTA and CDR2 is FQGNSA. The CDR3 sequence is 12 residues long. CDR3 bases: TGTGCCAGCAGCGTAGCCTCTTACGAGCAGTACTCC. It codes for CASSVASYEQYS.

The chain has TRBV10-3 and TRBJ2-1; no clear D. The germline V and J ends were trimmed by 0 bases and 7 bases, with 13 bases remaining between them. CDR1 is ENHRY and CDR2 is SYGVKD in the germline V gene. This CDR3 comprises 15 residues. For the CDR3, the DNA is TGTGCCATCAGTGAGTCTCAGGTTTTAGGGAATGAGCAGTTCTTC. Its translation: CAISESQVLGNEQFF.